Here is one TCR beta chain with its context. Antigen specificity is unknown. The data were obtained in a study of cytomegalovirus exposure and HLA in healthy donors. Notes on the study in general: Among the most significant clusters, several appeared linked to common viral pathogens in a later analysis. Within the data, a cluster of highly shared sequence variants was likely a sequencing artifact. TCR beta chains numbering more than 150 were designated cytomegalovirus-associated. TCR beta sequences numbering more than 15,000 were associated with HLA alleles at 0.05 false discovery rate in a later analysis.

PCR primers comprised 60 Vbeta and 13 Jbeta primers. Produced via immunoSEQ multiplex PCR; TCRdb's table is partial and in-frame only. The data show fewer than 110,000 clones, with around three quarters seen just once and over 9% held by the top ten. CDR1 LGHNA and CDR2 YSLEER come from the germline V gene. Trimming removed 0 bases from V and 5 bases from J, with 8 bases in between. The CDR3 sequence is 14 residues long. Sequencing was carried out using PBMCs. The chain recombines TRBV4-3 with TRBJ2-1; D gene uncertain. The source of this sequence is a woman under 30 in good health and CMV-seropositive. The CDR3 region has the DNA TGCGCCAGCAGCCAAGATGAGCTAGACAATGAGCAGTTCTTC. Its translation: CASSQDELDNEQFF.